This T cell receptor beta chain was retrieved from a study of cytomegalovirus exposure and HLA in healthy donors. Study details: From donors who were HLA-typed, an early data release held approximately 80 million unique TCRs.

Study results and limitations: A prior analysis recorded that most TCR beta V segments were productive about 87% or about 30% of the time.

In regard to this clone: The target antigen is unknown.

Amplification used 60 Vbeta primers and 13 Jbeta primers. Using immunoSEQ multiplex PCR, the repertoire was profiled, and TCRdb retains in-frame clones only, with some absent. The table records some 220,000 clones, roughly 73% of them present only once. CDR3 length: 15 amino acids. The V end was cut by 5 bases, the J end by 3 bases, with 17 bases between. Looked up from germline, CDR1 is MNHEY and CDR2 is SVGAGI. This clonotype was sampled from a boy aged 10-17 years in good health and CMV-seronegative. J is TRBJ2-7 and V is TRBV6-5, with D possibly being TRBD2 (6 bases). The sequenced sample was PBMCs. CDR3 loop: CASSPGGTASYEQYF. Here the CDR3 DNA reads TGTGCCAGCAGTCCTGGAGGGACGGCGAGCTACGAGCAGTACTTC.